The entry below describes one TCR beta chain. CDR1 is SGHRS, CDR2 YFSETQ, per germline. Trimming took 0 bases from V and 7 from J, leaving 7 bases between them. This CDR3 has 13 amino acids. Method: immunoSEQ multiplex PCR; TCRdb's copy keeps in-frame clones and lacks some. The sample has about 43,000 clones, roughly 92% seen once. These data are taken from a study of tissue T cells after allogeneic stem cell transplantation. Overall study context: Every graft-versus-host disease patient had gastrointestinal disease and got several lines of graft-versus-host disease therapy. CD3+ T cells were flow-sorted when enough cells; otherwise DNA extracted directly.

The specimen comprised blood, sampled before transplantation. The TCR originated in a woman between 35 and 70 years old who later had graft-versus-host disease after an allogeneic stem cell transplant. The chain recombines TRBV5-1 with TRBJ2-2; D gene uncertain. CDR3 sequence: CASSLDPHGELFF. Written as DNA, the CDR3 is TGCGCCAGCAGCTTGGATCCCCACGGGGAGCTGTTTTTT.